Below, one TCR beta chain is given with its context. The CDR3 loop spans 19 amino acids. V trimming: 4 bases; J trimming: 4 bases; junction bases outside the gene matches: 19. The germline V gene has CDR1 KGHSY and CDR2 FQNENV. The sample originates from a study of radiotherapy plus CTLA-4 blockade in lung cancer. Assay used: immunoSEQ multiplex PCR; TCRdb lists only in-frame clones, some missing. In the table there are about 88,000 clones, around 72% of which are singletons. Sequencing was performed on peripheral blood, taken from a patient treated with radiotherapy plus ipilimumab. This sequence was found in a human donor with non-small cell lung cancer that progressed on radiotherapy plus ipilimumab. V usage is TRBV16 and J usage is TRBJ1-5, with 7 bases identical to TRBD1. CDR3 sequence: CASSPGTVQGFIRNQPQHF. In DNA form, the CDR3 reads TGTGCCAGCAGCCCCGGGACAGTCCAGGGGTTTATTCGTAATCAGCCCCAGCATTTT.